Below are 14 T cell receptor beta chains sequenced from a single sample in a study of CD8+ T cells in alopecia areata listed by TCRdb under 2018. The sample's time point label, decoded: around 22 weeks on oral tofacitinib. Reading the label with the study, this specimen's treatment or condition is: oral pan-JAK inhibitor, 5-10 mg twice daily. Library preparation used the immunoSEQ multiplex PCR assay. For TCR sequencing, RNA was extracted from every sample and reverse transcribed into cDNA to serve as template. TCRdb obtained this table from immuneACCESS and retained in-frame rearrangements with V and J assigned. These tables miss some clones; where compared with another copy, unresolved V genes account for less than half of the shortfall, and the remainder is unexplained. The sample table lists about 180,000 clones, about 55% of them with a count of one. The ten biggest clones cover roughly a tenth of the sample.

The sample in question was CD8+ T cells sorted from blood, obtained at week 24, from a patient treated with tofacitinib. Receptors were obtained from a human donor with alopecia areata.

This clone was counted a few times. The J gene is TRBJ2-7, the V gene TRBV12-5; D not resolved. The ends were cut back, 6 bases at V and 3 bases at J, with 21 bases in the middle. This CDR3 spans 16 amino acids. Germline lookup yields CDR1 LGHNT and CDR2 FRNRAP. The CDR3 DNA follows: TGTGCTAGTGGCCGCCAGCCCCACGAGATCCGCTACGAGCAGTACTTC. Encoded protein: CASGRQPHEIRYEQYF.

The chain combines TRBV19 with TRBJ1-5; D unresolved. Per germline, CDR1 LNHDA and CDR2 SQIVND (reference sequence). Deletions cut 0 bases from V and 4 bases from J, with 1 base between. The CDR3 consists of 12 residues. CDR3 DNA sequence: TGTGCCAGTAGTATAGAGAATCAGCCCCAGCATTTT. It translates to CASSIENQPQHF.

This clone was picked up a small number of times. V gene TRBV6-9 combines with J gene TRBJ1-2, with unresolved D. Germline V lookup: CDR1 MNHGY, CDR2 SVAAGI. Trimming cost V 4 bases and J 5 bases, with 11 bases left between them. The CDR3 is made up of 13 amino acids. As DNA, the CDR3 is TGTGCCAGCAGTTCCCAGAGGGTATATGGCTACACCTTC. It encodes CASSSQRVYGYTF.

The chain carries TRBV13 and TRBJ2-7; D is possibly TRBD1 or TRBD2 (5 bases each). V was clipped by 4 bases and J by 5 bases, with 15 bases between them. Germline V gene data show CDR1 as PRHDT and CDR2 as FYEKMQ (reference sequence). CDR3 size: 14 residues. CDR3: CASSSTERGDEQYF. In nucleotides, the CDR3 is TGTGCCAGCAGCTCCACCGAGCGAGGGGACGAGCAGTACTTC.

The genes are TRBV27 and TRBJ1-2; TRBD1 matches at 10 bases. CDR1 and CDR2 from the germline V gene are MNHEY and SMNVEV (reference sequence). Unmatched junction bases numbered 9, after V lost 5 bases and J lost 0 bases. The CDR3 covers 17 residues. The CDR3 sequence: CASSTRTGGSANYGYTF. Written as DNA, the CDR3 is TGTGCCAGCAGTACCCGGACAGGGGGTTCCGCTAACTATGGCTACACCTTC.

The rearrangement uses TRBV7-7 and TRBJ2-3, with TRBD1 matching over 9 bases. In germline, CDR1 is SSHAT, CDR2 FNYEAQ (reference sequence). The V and J ends lost 5 bases and 6 bases, in that order; junction bases with no gene match: 9. The CDR3 runs 15 residues. The CDR3 loop is CASSRGTGKLDTQYF. CDR3 in DNA: TGTGCCAGCAGCCGAGGGACAGGGAAATTGGATACGCAGTATTTT.

Comments on this clone: The likely explanation is a read error, given a far larger clone one base away. The chain is built from TRBV7-9 and TRBJ2-1; D is unclear. Trimming took 5 bases from V and 5 from J, leaving 7 bases between them. This CDR3 has 12 amino acids. Germline assignment: CDR1 SEHNR and CDR2 FQNEAQ (reference sequence). The CDR3 sequence: CASSPTNNEQFF. CDR3 nucleotides: TGTGCCAGCAGCCCTACCAACAATGAGCAGTTCTTC.

The rearrangement joins TRBV25-1 to TRBJ1-1, with D maybe TRBD1 (5 bases). V dropped 1 base and J dropped 2 bases, with 11 bases sitting between them. CDR3 length equals 15 residues. The germline V gene encodes CDR1 MGHDK and CDR2 SYGVNS. In DNA form, the CDR3 reads TGTGCCAGCAGTGAATCGGGGCGCGGTAACACTGAAGCTTTCTTT. The encoded protein is CASSESGRGNTEAFF.

The rearrangement uses TRBV5-6 and TRBJ2-2; the D call may be TRBD1 or TRBD2 (6 bases each). Germline V CDR1 and CDR2: SGHDT, YYEEEE. The CDR3 contains 15 residues. The V end was cut by 2 bases, the J end by 6 bases, with 14 bases between. The CDR3 DNA reads TGTGCCAGCAGCTTCCAGGGGTGGAGGGCCGGGGAGCTGTTTTTT. Its translation is CASSFQGWRAGELFF.

This clone was detected only a few times. The chain links TRBV6-5 to TRBJ2-7; TRBD1 agrees at 9 bases. J lost 0 bases, V lost 4 bases, and 4 bases had no gene match. The CDR3 loop spans 15 amino acids. Germline V CDR1 and CDR2: MNHEY, SVGAGI. The CDR3 reads CASSFSGQGSYEQYF. In nucleotides, the CDR3 is TGTGCCAGCAGTTTCTCGGGACAGGGCTCCTACGAGCAGTACTTC.

This clone has only a few counts. The chain recombines TRBV7-9 with TRBJ1-2; no reliable D call. The germline gives CDR1 SEHNR, CDR2 FQNEAQ (reference sequence). V was trimmed by 1 base and J by 4 bases, leaving 10 bases between them. CDR3 length: 14 amino acids. The CDR3 DNA reads as TGTGCCAGCAGCTTAGAGGGCAGACCCTATGGCTACACCTTC. Its protein is CASSLEGRPYGYTF. Full variable domain (missing parts from reference TRBV7-9 and TRBJ1-2): DTGVSQNPRHKITKRGQNVTFRCDPISEHNRLYWYRQTLGQGPEFLTYFQNEAQLEKSRLLSDRFSAERPKGSFSTLEIQRTEQGDSAMYLCASSLEGRPYGYTFGSGTRLTVV.

Only a few counts were recorded for this clone. This chain joins TRBV12-5 and TRBJ2-3, with D possibly matching TRBD1 (5 bases). Trimming removed 5 bases at V and 4 bases at J, with 13 bases between. The germline V gene encodes CDR1 LGHNT and CDR2 FRNRAP. This CDR3 comprises 14 residues. The CDR3, as DNA: TGTGCTAGTGGTATCCCCGGACAACCAGATACGCAGTATTTT. It is translated as CASGIPGQPDTQYF.

The rearrangement uses TRBV30 and TRBJ1-2; TRBD1 might be the D (6 bases). The V gene's germline CDR1 is GTSNPN and CDR2 SVGIG (reference sequence). The CDR3 covers 15 residues. V lost 2 bases and J 4 bases, leaving 17 bases between the germline ends. In DNA, the CDR3 is TGTGCCTGGAGTCTGACGGGGCAGGGGATCTATGGCTACACCTTC. As protein: CAWSLTGQGIYGYTF.

The chain recombines TRBV2 with TRBJ1-5, with unresolved D. In germline, CDR1 is SNHLY, CDR2 FYNNEI. CDR3 length: 14 amino acids. V lost 8 bases to trimming and J lost 3 bases, with 14 bases between them. The CDR3 sequence: CASGNSRLNQPQHF. The CDR3 DNA follows: TGTGCCAGCGGTAACAGTCGACTCAATCAGCCCCAGCATTTT.